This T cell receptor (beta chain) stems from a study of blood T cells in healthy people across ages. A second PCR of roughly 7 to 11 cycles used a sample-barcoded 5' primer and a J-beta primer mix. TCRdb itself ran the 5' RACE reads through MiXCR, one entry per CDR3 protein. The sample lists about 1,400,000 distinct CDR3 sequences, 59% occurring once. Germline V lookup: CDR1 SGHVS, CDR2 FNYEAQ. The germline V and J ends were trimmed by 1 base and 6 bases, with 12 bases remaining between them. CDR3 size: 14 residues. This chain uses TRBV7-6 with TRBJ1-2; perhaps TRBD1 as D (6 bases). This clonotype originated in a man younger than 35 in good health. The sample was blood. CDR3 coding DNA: TGTGCCAGCAGCTTAGGGGAACAGGGCCATGGCTACACCTTC. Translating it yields CASSLGEQGHGYTF. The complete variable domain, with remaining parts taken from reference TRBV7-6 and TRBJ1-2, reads GAGVSQSPRYKVTKRGQDVALRCDPISGHVSLYWYRQALGQGPEFLTYFNYEAQQDKSGLPNDRFSAERPEGSISTLTIQRTEQRDSAMYRCASSLGEQGHGYTFGSGTRLTVV.